This T cell receptor beta chain is drawn from a study of cytomegalovirus exposure and HLA in healthy donors. PCR involved 60 Vbeta and 13 Jbeta primers. Clones were sequenced by immunoSEQ multiplex PCR, and TCRdb holds only the in-frame ones, with some missing. The sample carries approximately 150,000 clones, more than 65% recorded once. Germline V gene data show CDR1 as SGHNT and CDR2 as YYREEE (reference sequence). V shed 6 bases and J shed 1 base, with 17 bases lying between them. This CDR3 has 16 amino acids. The V and J genes are TRBV5-4 and TRBJ2-1, with no clear D. The receptor was isolated from a woman in her 30s in good health and CMV-seronegative. Sequenced sample: PBMCs. For the CDR3, the DNA is TGTGCCAGCACCATTGGTATATCGGTTTCCTACAATGAGCAGTTCTTC. Encoded protein: CASTIGISVSYNEQFF.